These 32 T cell receptor beta chains share one sample of origin, sequenced in a study of T cell responses to AZD1222 COVID-19 vaccine. Repertoires were generated with immunoSEQ multiplex PCR, while TCRdb's copy carries only in-frame clones and drops some. The profile shows 20,000 to 30,000 clones, around 87% of them singletons. The source was peripheral blood, collected 28 days after the second AZD1222 dose. All receptors derive from an adult who received the AZD1222 COVID-19 vaccine.

The chain joins TRBV19 to TRBJ1-5; 10 nucleotides agree with TRBD1. CDR1 LNHDA and CDR2 SQIVND come from the germline V gene (reference sequence). This CDR3 is 16 amino acids long. The ends lost 5 bases at V and 4 bases at J; junction bases unmatched: 8. The CDR3 protein is CASSPGRTGGNQPQHF. The CDR3 DNA reads TGTGCCAGTAGTCCAGGGCGGACAGGGGGGAATCAGCCCCAGCATTTT.

J is TRBJ2-2 and V is TRBV5-6; D possibly matches TRBD1 or TRBD2 (6 bases each). The CDR3 is 15 amino acids. The V gene lost 4 bases and the J gene lost 9 bases, with 19 bases spanning the gap. CDR1 and CDR2 (germline): SGHDT, YYEEEE. The CDR3 here is CASSPSGADGWELFF. The CDR3 region has the DNA TGTGCCAGCAGCCCCTCGGGGGCGGATGGCTGGGAGCTGTTTTTT.

V usage is TRBV27 and J usage is TRBJ2-7; TRBD2 is a possible D gene (5 bases). The CDR3 is made up of 14 amino acids. V was shortened by 2 bases and J by 0 bases, with 8 bases between the two germline ends. The germline CDR1 and CDR2 sequences are MNHEY and SMNVEV (reference sequence). The CDR3 coding sequence is TGTGCCAGCAGTTTACGCCTAGCCTCCTACGAGCAGTACTTC. Its protein is CASSLRLASYEQYF.

This clone was observed a few times. The V call is TRBV28, the J call TRBJ2-7; D is tentatively TRBD1 or TRBD2 (5 bases each). Germline V CDR1 and CDR2: MDHEN, SYDVKM. The CDR3 sequence is 15 residues long. V lost 4 bases and J 3 bases, leaving 16 bases between the germline ends. CDR3 protein: CASSWGSLSNYEQYF. For the CDR3, the DNA is TGTGCCAGCAGTTGGGGGAGCCTTTCGAACTACGAGCAGTACTTC.

This clone was seen just once. This chain uses TRBV28 with TRBJ2-3; 11 nucleotides align to TRBD2. The CDR3 covers 14 residues. Germline CDR1 and CDR2: MDHEN and SYDVKM. J was trimmed by 2 bases and V by 9 bases; bases with no gene match: 4. The chain's CDR3 is CASRLAGHTDTQYF. CDR3 bases: TGTGCCAGTCGACTAGCGGGACACACAGATACGCAGTATTTT.

J is TRBJ2-3 and V is TRBV7-9, with D maybe TRBD1 (5 bases). Germline V lookup: CDR1 SEHNR, CDR2 FQNEAQ (reference sequence). The ends were cut back, 1 base at V and 5 bases at J, with 10 bases in the middle. This CDR3 spans 14 amino acids. DNA for the CDR3: TGTGCCAGCAGCTTAGGGCAGGGCGGAGATACGCAGTATTTT. Translation gives CASSLGQGGDTQYF.

The chain combines TRBV19 with TRBJ1-6, with 8 bases that match TRBD1. Germline values: CDR1 LNHDA, CDR2 SQIVND (reference sequence). The CDR3 is 15 residues long. The ends lost 6 bases at V and 10 bases at J; junction bases unmatched: 11. This CDR3 reads CASSLGQETGSPLHF. In DNA form, the CDR3 reads TGTGCCAGTAGCCTGGGACAGGAGACCGGATCACCCCTCCACTTT.

This sequence joins TRBV5-1 and TRBJ1-6; D remains unclear. The CDR3 runs 15 residues. Germline V gene data show CDR1 as SGHRS and CDR2 as YFSETQ. Deletions cut 1 base from V and 6 bases from J, with 11 bases between. The CDR3 loop reads CASSLTAGLNSPLHF. In DNA form, the CDR3 reads TGCGCCAGCAGCTTGACGGCAGGCCTTAATTCACCCCTCCACTTT. The full variable domain, in which reference TRBV5-1 and TRBJ1-6 provide the parts outside the CDR3, is KAGVTQTPRYLIKTRGQQVTLSCSPISGHRSVSWYQQTPGQGLQFLFEYFSETQRNKGNFPGRFSGRQFSNSRSEMNVSTLELGDSALYLCASSLTAGLNSPLHFGNGTRLTVT.

This clone was seen only a few times. The V call is TRBV2, the J call TRBJ2-6; TRBD1 matches 7 bases. Germline V gene lookup returns CDR1 SNHLY and CDR2 FYNNEI. V lost 1 base and J lost 1; bases outside the gene matches: 7. This CDR3 comprises 18 residues. The CDR3 spells CASSEGTGVPSGANVLTF. The CDR3, as DNA: TGTGCCAGCAGTGAAGGGACAGGTGTTCCATCTGGGGCCAACGTCCTGACTTTC.

This clone has a handful of counts. The CDR3: CASSPRTGPTEQYF. CDR3 in DNA: TGTGCCAGCAGCCCACGGACAGGCCCCACGGAGCAGTACTTC. The chain links TRBV7-9 to TRBJ2-7; 7 positions match TRBD1. Germline CDR1 and CDR2: SEHNR and FQNEAQ (reference sequence). The length of the CDR3 is 14 residues. V lost 5 bases to trimming and J lost 7 bases; unmatched junction nucleotides: 11.

This rearrangement joins TRBV9 to TRBJ2-3; D may be TRBD2 (6 bases). The CDR3 spans 15 residues. Germline loops: CDR1 SGDLS, CDR2 YYNGEE. V gave up 3 bases and J gave up 2 bases, with 13 bases separating them. CDR3 protein: CASSATLGLTDTQYF. CDR3 nucleotides: TGTGCCAGCAGCGCGACCCTGGGACTCACAGATACGCAGTATTTT.

V gene TRBV27 combines with J gene TRBJ2-1, with 10 bases that match TRBD2. V lost 8 bases to trimming and J lost 4 bases; unmatched junction nucleotides: 2. The CDR3 is made up of 13 amino acids. Germline V lookup: CDR1 MNHEY, CDR2 SMNVEV (reference sequence). In nucleotides, the CDR3 is TGTGCCAGCGGACTAGCGGTATACAATGAGCAGTTCTTC. Amino acid sequence: CASGLAVYNEQFF.

The chain employs TRBV11-1 and TRBJ1-4; D unclear. This CDR3 spans 13 amino acids. Germline V lookup: CDR1 SGHAT, CDR2 FQDESV (reference sequence). V lost 1 base, J lost 8 bases, and 8 bases lay in between. As DNA, the CDR3 is TGTGCCAGCAGCTTAGGACTGAGCGAAAAACTGTTTTTT. It yields the protein CASSLGLSEKLFF.

V usage is TRBV28 and J usage is TRBJ2-5; TRBD2 agrees at 7 bases. The V segment lost 7 bases and the J segment 0 bases; nucleotides outside the gene matches: 5. Germline lookup yields CDR1 MDHEN and CDR2 SYDVKM. CDR3 length: 14 residues. CDR3 loop: CASNIAGHQETQYF. CDR3 DNA: TGTGCCAGCAATATAGCGGGCCACCAAGAGACCCAGTACTTC.

The rearrangement uses TRBV5-1 and TRBJ2-5; a weak D match, TRBD1 (6 bases). The germline V and J ends were trimmed by 2 bases and 5 bases, with 7 bases remaining between them. From germline, CDR1 is SGHRS and CDR2 YFSETQ. CDR3 length: 12 amino acids. This CDR3 is CASSFTGETQYF. CDR3 nucleotide sequence: TGCGCCAGCAGCTTTACAGGGGAGACCCAGTACTTC.

The chain joins TRBV14 to TRBJ2-2; 7 positions agree with TRBD2. Germline CDR1 is SGHDN and CDR2 is FVKESK. CDR3 length: 15 residues. Trimming cost V 3 bases and J 4 bases; bases outside gene matches: 5. The CDR3 DNA sequence: TGTGCCAGCAGCCAGCCGGGGACTACCACCGGGGAGCTGTTTTTT. This encodes CASSQPGTTTGELFF.

The rearrangement links TRBV7-8 to TRBJ2-7; D unresolved. Trimming removed 2 bases from V and 0 bases from J, with 8 bases in between. Germline CDR1 and CDR2: SGHVS and FQNEAQ. The CDR3 is made up of 14 amino acids. The CDR3 loop reads CASSLSLASYEQYF. The CDR3 bases are TGTGCCAGCAGCTTAAGCTTGGCCTCCTACGAGCAGTACTTC.

This chain joins TRBV6-5 and TRBJ1-1; no clear D. V dropped 5 bases and J dropped 10 bases, with 14 bases sitting between them. Germline CDR1 and CDR2: MNHEY and SVGAGI. This CDR3 spans 12 amino acids. As DNA, the CDR3 is TGTGCCAGCAGTCCGAGCCTCCTGAGAGCTTTCTTT. This gives the protein CASSPSLLRAFF.

This clone was picked up one time. The CDR3 DNA reads TGTGCCAGCAGTGAAGATGTAGGGAAAAAACTGTTTTTT. Amino acids: CASSEDVGKKLFF. The V call is TRBV6-1, the J call TRBJ1-4; D call uncertain. The CDR3 runs to 13 residues. Trimming pared 1 base from V and 9 bases from J, leaving 9 bases between. Germline V gene data show CDR1 as MNHNS and CDR2 as SASEGT.

This chain links TRBV25-1 with TRBJ2-7; TRBD2 is a possible D gene (5 bases). The CDR3 has 13 amino acids. V lost 4 bases and J lost 8, with 15 bases in between. CDR1 is MGHDK, CDR2 SYGVNS, per germline. In nucleotides, the CDR3 is TGTGCCAGCAGTGCCAATCATCCGGGGAAGCAGTACTTC. Translating it yields CASSANHPGKQYF.

To note about this clone: This could be a read error, since a much larger clone is one nucleotide away. This same CDR3 is encoded by further DNA sequences in the sample. V usage is TRBV2 and J usage is TRBJ1-1; D perhaps matches TRBD1 (5 bases). Per germline, CDR1 SNHLY and CDR2 FYNNEI. V was cut by 5 bases and J by 1 base, with 8 bases left in between. CDR3 size: 13 residues. The CDR3 DNA follows: TGTGCCAGCAGTTTCCAGGGGAACACTGAAGCTTTCTTT. It specifies CASSFQGNTEAFF.

The chain combines TRBV30 with TRBJ1-4; D gene ambiguous. The CDR3 is 14 amino acids. Germline loops: CDR1 GTSNPN, CDR2 SVGIG (reference sequence). Trimming took 1 base from V and 7 from J, leaving 13 bases between them. The CDR3 nucleotides are TGTGCCTGGAGTGCGGACGCGGCGGGTGAAAAACTGTTTTTT. Its translation: CAWSADAAGEKLFF.

V is TRBV28 and J is TRBJ1-1; unclear D gene. Trimming pared 5 bases from V and 1 base from J, leaving 11 bases between. This CDR3 region has 14 residues. Germline CDR1 reads MDHEN; CDR2 reads SYDVKM. The CDR3 DNA reads as TGTGCCAGCAGTGATGCGGGTCCGAACACTGAAGCTTTCTTT. This translates into CASSDAGPNTEAFF.

As regards this clone: The junction departs from germline at one end; a sequencing error may be responsible. V is TRBV7-7 and J is TRBJ2-1, with TRBD1 identical over 8 bases. The germline gives CDR1 SSHAT, CDR2 FNYEAQ (reference sequence). The CDR3 extends over 15 amino acids. This chain's CDR3 is CASSPRTGNNNEQFF. The CDR3 DNA is TGTGCTAGCAGCCCCCGGACAGGGAACAACAATGAGCAGTTCTTC.

This chain joins TRBV28 and TRBJ2-7; no clear D gene. Trimming shortened V by 5 bases and J by 6 bases, and 8 bases separated the two germline ends. This CDR3 has 11 amino acids. Looked up from germline, CDR1 is MDHEN and CDR2 is SYDVKM. CDR3 sequence (DNA): TGTGCCAGCAGTATCTCCCTCGAGCAGTACTTC. Residues: CASSISLEQYF.

The V and J genes are TRBV11-1 and TRBJ2-2; no definite D call. V was pared by 1 base and J by 8 bases, with 8 bases between. The germline V gene encodes CDR1 SGHAT and CDR2 FQDESV (reference sequence). This CDR3 comprises 13 residues. This chain's CDR3 is CASSLERPGELFF. The CDR3 DNA sequence: TGTGCCAGCAGCTTAGAACGACCGGGGGAGCTGTTTTTT.

CDR3 bases: TGTGCCACCAGTGTTGCGACAGATATCACTCGGGAGCTGTTTTTT. It yields the protein CATSVATDITRELFF. This chain connects TRBV24-1 to TRBJ2-2, with D tentatively TRBD1 (5 bases). This CDR3 spans 15 amino acids. Deletions cut 5 bases from V and 9 bases from J, with 18 bases between. Per germline, CDR1 KGHDR and CDR2 SFDVKD.

CDR3 loop: CAISEPGTGGGRRVNEQFF. CDR3 nucleotides: TGTGCCATCAGTGAGCCCGGGACAGGCGGGGGTCGGAGGGTCAATGAGCAGTTCTTC. The V gene is TRBV10-3, the J gene TRBJ2-1, with a possible D match to TRBD1 (8 bases). V lost 2 bases and J lost 6, with 26 bases in between. The germline V gene encodes CDR1 ENHRY and CDR2 SYGVKD. The CDR3 covers 19 residues.

CDR3 in DNA: TGCGCCAGCAGCCTAGGACTCTCCGTGTACAATGAGCAGTTCTTC. Encoded protein: CASSLGLSVYNEQFF. The genes are TRBV5-1 and TRBJ2-1; TRBD2 is a possible D gene (5 bases). V shed 4 bases and J shed 4 bases, with 15 bases lying between them. The length of the CDR3 is 15 residues. CDR1 SGHRS and CDR2 YFSETQ come from the germline V gene. The variable domain in full, completed from reference TRBV5-1 and TRBJ2-1, reads KAGVTQTPRYLIKTRGQQVTLSCSPISGHRSVSWYQQTPGQGLQFLFEYFSETQRNKGNFPGRFSGRQFSNSRSEMNVSTLELGDSALYLCASSLGLSVYNEQFFGPGTRLTVL.

This chain links TRBV18 with TRBJ2-7; D not resolved. Germline V gene lookup returns CDR1 KGHSH and CDR2 LQKENI. CDR3 length: 13 amino acids. V was cut by 2 bases and J by 3 bases, with 8 bases left in between. The CDR3 DNA reads as TGTGCCAGCTCACCAGGGGAACGCTACGAGCAGTACTTC. Its translation: CASSPGERYEQYF.

The chain couples TRBV19 to TRBJ2-4; no definite D call. The CDR3 runs to 17 residues. V shed 5 bases and J shed 0 bases, with 17 bases lying between them. Germline CDR1 LNHDA, CDR2 SQIVND (reference sequence). The CDR3 bases are TGTGCCAGTAGTGTCTCGGACGGTATAATAGCCAAAAACATTCAGTACTTC. This codes for CASSVSDGIIAKNIQYF.

The rearrangement joins TRBV7-9 to TRBJ2-7; D is unresolved. The CDR3 totals 14 residues. Trimming removed 3 bases at V and 4 bases at J, with 13 bases between. The germline V gene has CDR1 SEHNR and CDR2 FQNEAQ (reference sequence). The CDR3 reads CASSFAEILYEQYF. DNA for the CDR3: TGTGCCAGCAGCTTTGCGGAGATATTATACGAGCAGTACTTC.